Listed below are T cell receptor beta chains from one sample, sequenced in a study of Graves' ophthalmopathy and Graves' hyperthyroidism. From the multiplex PCR reads, TCRdb called clonotypes with MiXCR, one entry per CDR3 protein. Of under 350,000 distinct CDR3 sequences in the sample, 15% to 20% were seen once. The sample comprised peripheral blood. These receptors were collected from an adult man with Graves' ophthalmopathy. Each CDR3 is given without its conserved first and last residue. The order of the fields is CDR3 protein, V gene, J gene, clone size. The listing skips clone size in some rows; elsewhere it reads once, few, many or a size class.

ASSLRTGAGEKLF	TRBV11-2	TRBJ1-4	many
ASRRDRTLQETQY	TRBV6-1	TRBJ2-5	many
ASSGTLETQY	TRBV5-1	TRBJ2-5	.
ASSREGQGTLSYNSPLH	TRBV4-1	TRBJ1-6	many
ASSDLAASSGNTIY	TRBV2	TRBJ1-3	many
ASSQPDRVGTGELF	TRBV4-1	TRBJ2-2	.
ASGMEGWAGELF	TRBV4-3	TRBJ2-2	few
ASSLWEGKDTEAF	TRBV12-3/TRBV12-4	TRBJ1-1	many
SSAGQETQY	TRBV20-1	TRBJ2-5	.
ASRPTASYEQY	TRBV11-2	TRBJ2-7	.
ASSFSRVSATTGELF	TRBV7-2	TRBJ2-2	many
ASSPSGPPKNIQY	TRBV27	TRBJ2-4	many
ASGQDTGELF	TRBV5-1	TRBJ2-2	.